There are many counts of the clone carrying this T cell receptor (beta chain). TCRdb redid the calling of the 5' RACE reads with MiXCR, one entry per CDR3 protein. The sample has around 82,000 distinct CDR3 sequences, about 13% seen once; the top ten hold around two fifths. The record originates from a study of T-cell memory formation after mild COVID-19. For the study at large: TCR clusters largely stayed donor specific.

The CDR3 sequence is 14 residues long. The germline gives CDR1 SGHRS, CDR2 YFSETQ. With V trimmed by 4 bases and J by 3 bases, 6 bases remained unmatched. The rearrangement links TRBV5-1 to TRBJ2-7; 8 bases agree with TRBD1. This sequence was found in a young man who had mild COVID-19 (a few samples of this study predate the infection). Cell type and time point are not known. Sequenced input: PBMCs or a T cell subset sorted from them (not recorded which). CDR3 in amino acids: CASSQGQGGYEQYF. The CDR3 DNA is TGCGCCAGCAGCCAAGGACAGGGTGGCTACGAGCAGTACTTC.